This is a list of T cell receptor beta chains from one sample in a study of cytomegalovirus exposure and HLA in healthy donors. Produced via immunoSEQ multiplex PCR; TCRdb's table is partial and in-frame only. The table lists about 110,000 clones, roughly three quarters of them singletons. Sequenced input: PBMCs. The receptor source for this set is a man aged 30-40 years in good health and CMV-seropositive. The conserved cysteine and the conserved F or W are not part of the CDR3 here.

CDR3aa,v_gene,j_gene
AWSGWGSTTEAF,TRBV30,TRBJ1-1
ASSPPVRTDTQY,TRBV7-7,TRBJ2-3
ASGLVRDRPSTDTQY,TRBV12-5,TRBJ2-3
ASSEYGGGGNTEAF,TRBV25-1,TRBJ1-1
ASSPGEHTGELF,TRBV7-7,TRBJ2-2
ASRVELSNQPQH,TRBV28,TRBJ1-5
ASSLTTGTEAF,TRBV5-1,TRBJ1-1
ASSIGDSVYEQY,TRBV19,TRBJ2-7
ASSPRRSRGNTIY,TRBV11-2,TRBJ1-3
ASSPPGTASYEQY,TRBV18,.
ASSLGTGVETQY,TRBV13,TRBJ2-5
ASSNRQGGNQPQH,TRBV6-1,TRBJ1-5
ASSVESYTGELF,TRBV6-1,TRBJ2-2
ASSLGQGFGEKLF,TRBV2,TRBJ1-4
AISELLGGDGGYT,TRBV10-3,TRBJ1-2
ASSHVFGAYEQY,TRBV23-1,TRBJ2-7
ASSPSGLEYYEQY,TRBV6-5,TRBJ2-7
ASSPDRGNTEAF,TRBV2,TRBJ1-1
ASSGIQGDTEAF,TRBV25-1,TRBJ1-1
ASSRWASGVYEQY,TRBV19,TRBJ2-7
ASSFGDTLNTEAF,TRBV7-8,TRBJ1-1
ASSEGQFYGHT,TRBV6-1,TRBJ1-2
ASSESGGGYYGYT,TRBV6-1,TRBJ1-2
ASTNFMNTEAF,TRBV7-2,TRBJ1-1
ATSRGLARFTDTQY,TRBV15,TRBJ2-3
ASSQSTGTGPEAF,TRBV4-1,TRBJ1-1